This T cell receptor beta chain came from a study of T cell repertoires and Cas9 in healthy adults. TCRdb's table, derived via immunoSEQ multiplex PCR, lists solely in-frame clones and lacks some. There are about 14,000 clones in the sample; approximately 92% occur only once, and about 1.6% lies in the top ten. This clone was seen a few times. Trimming pared 6 bases from V and 14 bases from J, leaving 16 bases between. Germline CDR1 is MDHEN and CDR2 is SYDVKM. The CDR3 totals 12 residues. V is TRBV28 and J is TRBJ1-4; D might be TRBD1 (6 bases). Input material: Tregs (CD4+, CD25+, CD127-, CD137-, CD154-) from PBMCs; culture status not recorded. This receptor was taken from a human donor in good health. CDR3 protein: CASSRDRQRLFF. In DNA, the CDR3 is TGTGCCAGCAGCCGAGACAGGCAAAGGCTGTTTTTT.